These 28 T cell receptor beta chains came from one sample sequenced in a study of blood T cell repertoires in COVID-19. Method: immunoSEQ multiplex PCR; TCRdb's copy keeps in-frame clones and lacks some. The sample carries 400,000 to 450,000 clones, about nine tenths recorded once. The material sequenced was PBMCs or T cells enriched from blood (not recorded which). The receptors shown here come from a man between 18 and 29 years old who had recovered from COVID-19.

V and J are TRBV28 and TRBJ1-1, with 7 positions matching TRBD1. Per germline, CDR1 MDHEN and CDR2 SYDVKM. The CDR3 is 14 residues long. After removal of 2 bases from V and 5 bases from J, the junction contained 5 bases not matched to a gene. DNA of the CDR3: TGTGCCAGCAGTTTAGAGGGGGCGCCAACTGAAGCTTTCTTT. It specifies CASSLEGAPTEAFF.

The CDR3 sequence is CASSSGQASDTQYF. The CDR3 DNA reads as TGTGCCAGCAGTTCTGGACAGGCATCAGATACGCAGTATTTT. The gene calls are TRBV6-5 and TRBJ2-3, with 7 nucleotides matching TRBD1. This CDR3 has 14 residues. Germline lookup yields CDR1 MNHEY and CDR2 SVGAGI. V shed 4 bases and J 4 bases; nucleotides not matched to a gene: 5.

The gene calls are TRBV13 and TRBJ1-6; D is unresolved. The germline gives CDR1 PRHDT, CDR2 FYEKMQ (reference sequence). Trimming cost V 2 bases and J 5 bases, with 4 bases left between them. The CDR3 is 13 residues long. The CDR3 nucleotides are TGTGCCAGCAGCTTATCTAATAATTCACCCCTCCACTTT. It encodes CASSLSNNSPLHF.

J is TRBJ1-1 and V is TRBV11-2, with D maybe TRBD1 (5 bases). Germline lookup yields CDR1 SGHAT and CDR2 FQNNGV. With 3 bases removed from V and 3 bases from J, the gap between germline ends came to 8 bases. This CDR3 comprises 13 residues. In DNA, the CDR3 is TGTGCCAGCAGCTTCGACAGCTACACTGAAGCTTTCTTT. It encodes CASSFDSYTEAFF.

This chain uses TRBV4-1 with TRBJ1-4, with D tentatively TRBD1 (5 bases). From germline, CDR1 is MGHRA and CDR2 YSYEKL. The CDR3 is made up of 15 amino acids. Trimming took 1 base from V and 8 from J, leaving 14 bases between them. The CDR3 DNA is TGCGCCAGCAGCCAAGGAGTCCAGGGTAGGGAAAAACTGTTTTTT. Its translation is CASSQGVQGREKLFF.

This chain links TRBV9 with TRBJ1-5, with a tentative D call TRBD1 (5 bases). This CDR3 has 16 amino acids. Trimming removed 2 bases at V and 2 bases at J, with 14 bases between. Germline values: CDR1 SGDLS, CDR2 YYNGEE. CDR3 coding DNA: TGTGCCAGCAGCGTGGGGCAGGGACTTGGCAATCAGCCCCAGCATTTT. Translating it yields CASSVGQGLGNQPQHF.

This clone was detected only once. The J gene is TRBJ1-6, the V gene TRBV27; 8 nucleotides line up with TRBD1. V was pared by 6 bases and J by 7 bases, with 5 bases of the junction left unmatched. Germline V gene sequence: CDR1 MNHEY, CDR2 SMNVEV (reference sequence). The CDR3 extends over 14 amino acids. Here the CDR3 reads CASRPQGANSPLHF. The CDR3 DNA reads as TGTGCCAGCAGACCCCAGGGGGCAAATTCACCCCTCCACTTT.

The rearrangement uses TRBV2 and TRBJ2-1, with a tentative D call TRBD2 (6 bases). V was shortened by 5 bases and J by 7 bases, with 12 bases between the two germline ends. Looked up from germline, CDR1 is SNHLY and CDR2 is FYNNEI. The CDR3 spans 13 residues. The CDR3 reads CASSLEGRNEQFF. In DNA, the CDR3 is TGTGCCAGCAGTTTGGAGGGTCGGAATGAGCAGTTCTTC.

This chain links TRBV6-2 or TRBV6-3 with TRBJ2-2; TRBD2 is a possible D gene (6 bases). CDR1 is MNHEY and CDR2 is SVGEGT in the germline V gene. V was clipped by 4 bases and J by 0 bases, with 9 bases between them. The CDR3 length is 15 residues. The CDR3 here is CASSWGGANTGELFF. The CDR3 DNA reads TGTGCCAGCAGTTGGGGCGGGGCGAACACCGGGGAGCTGTTTTTT.

The chain has TRBV29-1 and TRBJ2-7, with 7 bases lining up with TRBD1. The CDR3 length is 12 residues. CDR1 and CDR2 from the germline V gene are SQVTM and ANQGSEA. Trimming cost V 6 bases and J 6 bases; bases outside gene matches: 8. CDR3 in amino acids: CSVTQGTGEQYF. The CDR3, as DNA: TGCAGCGTCACACAGGGGACGGGCGAGCAGTACTTC.

The chain employs TRBV11-2 and TRBJ1-5; 7 bases map to TRBD1. This CDR3 region has 14 residues. Germline V lookup: CDR1 SGHAT, CDR2 FQNNGV. J was trimmed by 4 bases and V by 4 bases; bases with no gene match: 4. The CDR3 sequence is CASSSGTANQPQHF. The CDR3 DNA reads TGTGCCAGCAGCTCAGGGACAGCTAATCAGCCCCAGCATTTT.

The table lists this clone with a few counts. The V gene is TRBV6-6, the J gene TRBJ1-2; D not certain. V lost 5 bases, J lost 1 base, and 17 bases lay in between. Germline V lookup: CDR1 MNHNY, CDR2 SVGAGI (reference sequence). The CDR3 consists of 16 residues. In DNA, the CDR3 is TGTGCCAGCAGTCGAACGGACTTTTGGATTAACTATGGCTACACCTTC. This codes for CASSRTDFWINYGYTF.

V gene TRBV19 combines with J gene TRBJ2-6; D is undetermined. This CDR3 spans 16 amino acids. Deletions cut 6 bases from V and 4 bases from J, with 16 bases between. CDR1 and CDR2 from the germline V gene are LNHDA and SQIVND (reference sequence). The DNA for the CDR3 is TGTGCCAGTAGCCCCTTTTCGCTCCGGGGGGCCAACGTCCTGACTTTC. Translating gives CASSPFSLRGANVLTF.

The chain uses TRBV7-2 and TRBJ2-1, with TRBD2 as a possible D gene (6 bases). CDR1 SGHTA and CDR2 FQGNSA come from the germline V gene. The CDR3 is 16 amino acids. The ends were cut back, 2 bases at V and 4 bases at J, with 15 bases in the middle. The CDR3 DNA is TGTGCCAGCAGCTTAACCGGGCCTAGCGCTTACAATGAGCAGTTCTTC. This sequence encodes CASSLTGPSAYNEQFF.

J is TRBJ2-3 and V is TRBV5-6; 10 bases fit TRBD1. Trimming at V came to 4 bases and at J to 4 bases, leaving 6 bases not matched to a gene. Germline CDR1 SGHDT, CDR2 YYEEEE. The CDR3 loop spans 15 amino acids. This CDR3 reads CASSPGQGMADTQYF. The CDR3 DNA is TGTGCCAGCAGCCCGGGACAGGGGATGGCAGATACGCAGTATTTT.

V and J are TRBV4-1 and TRBJ2-7; D is perhaps TRBD2 (7 bases). The CDR3 totals 15 residues. Germline assignment: CDR1 MGHRA and CDR2 YSYEKL. Between the trimmed V and J ends, which lost 1 base and 3 bases, there was a span of 13 bases. The CDR3 sequence is CASSQVTGGLYEQYF. The CDR3 DNA reads TGCGCCAGCAGCCAAGTCACCGGGGGGCTCTACGAGCAGTACTTC.

The V and J genes are TRBV7-8 and TRBJ1-2, with 9 bases aligning to TRBD1. The trim removed 0 bases at V and 7 bases at J, leaving 9 bases unmatched. This CDR3 comprises 16 residues. From germline, CDR1 is SGHVS and CDR2 FQNEAQ. For the CDR3, the DNA is TGTGCCAGCAGCTTAGCGACCGGGACAGGGATAGCTGGCTACACCTTC. This gives the protein CASSLATGTGIAGYTF.

This chain joins TRBV3-1 (or the pseudogene TRBV3-2) and TRBJ2-7; possible D gene TRBD1, 6 bases. This CDR3 has 14 amino acids. The germline V gene has CDR1 LGHDT and CDR2 YNNKEL (reference sequence). The V and J ends lost 0 bases and 4 bases respectively, with 10 bases between them. The CDR3 here is CASSQDRGLYEQYF. The CDR3 DNA sequence: TGTGCCAGCAGCCAAGATAGGGGGTTGTACGAGCAGTACTTC.

The chain links TRBV4-1 to TRBJ1-6; perhaps TRBD1 as D (5 bases). This CDR3 contains 14 residues. Germline V gene data show CDR1 as MGHRA and CDR2 as YSYEKL. Between the trimmed V and J ends, which lost 4 bases and 8 bases, there was a span of 12 bases. CDR3 coding DNA: TGCGCCAGCAGCCGGGGCGCGGCCGATTCACCCCTCCACTTT. Translated, it gives CASSRGAADSPLHF.

This chain uses TRBV6-5 with TRBJ1-6; 7 bases align to TRBD1. The V gene end was trimmed by 4 bases and the J gene end by 6 bases; junction bases not matched to a gene: 3. Germline CDR1 MNHEY, CDR2 SVGAGI. The CDR3 sequence is 14 residues long. The CDR3 DNA reads as TGTGCCAGCAGTTCCACAGGGGCTAATTCACCCCTCCACTTT. The encoded protein is CASSSTGANSPLHF.

The J gene is TRBJ1-2, the V gene TRBV29-1, with 7 bases fitting TRBD1. This CDR3 comprises 13 residues. The V gene's germline CDR1 is SQVTM and CDR2 ANQGSEA. V lost 6 bases to trimming and J lost 4 bases; unmatched junction nucleotides: 8. The CDR3 spells CSVAIQGTYGYTF. The CDR3 nucleotides are TGCAGCGTGGCTATACAGGGGACCTATGGCTACACCTTC.

The rearrangement uses TRBV2 and TRBJ1-6, with a possible D match to TRBD1 (6 bases). Per the germline V gene, CDR1 is SNHLY and CDR2 is FYNNEI. The ends were cut back, 7 bases at V and 0 bases at J, with 19 bases in the middle. The CDR3 contains 18 residues. CDR3 bases: TGTGCCAGCAAATTCATGGCAGGGGCTAGCTCCTATAATTCACCCCTCCACTTT. This gives the protein CASKFMAGASSYNSPLHF. The complete variable domain, with remaining parts taken from reference TRBV2 and TRBJ1-6, reads EPEVTQTPSHQVTQMGQEVILRCVPISNHLYFYWYRQILGQKVEFLVSFYNNEISEKSEIFDDQFSVERPDGSNFTLKIRSTKLEDSAMYFCASKFMAGASSYNSPLHFGNGTRLTVT.

The chain joins TRBV29-1 to TRBJ2-3; tentatively, D is TRBD1 (6 bases). The CDR3 runs to 14 residues. The germline V gene encodes CDR1 SQVTM and CDR2 ANQGSEA. V gave up 8 bases and J gave up 3 bases, with 18 bases separating them. CDR3 nucleotide sequence: TGCAGCTCAATCGGCCCACAGGGAACAGATACGCAGTATTTT. This gives the protein CSSIGPQGTDTQYF.

The chain is built from TRBV28 and TRBJ2-3; TRBD1 aligns across 7 bases. Germline CDR1 is MDHEN and CDR2 is SYDVKM. The CDR3 has 17 residues. With 4 bases clipped from V and 1 base from J, the junction kept 11 bases outside the gene matches. This CDR3 reads CASSSHLGQLGTDTQYF. DNA for the CDR3: TGTGCCAGCAGTTCCCATCTGGGACAGCTAGGCACAGATACGCAGTATTTT.

CDR3 sequence: CASSTTAYTKSSGNTIYF. The CDR3 region has the DNA TGTGCCAGCAGCACAACAGCCTATACAAAGAGCTCTGGAAACACCATATATTTT. The V call is TRBV7-9, the J call TRBJ1-3; D is uncertain. The V end lost 5 bases, the J end lost 0 bases, and 20 bases lay between the germline ends. The length of the CDR3 is 18 residues. Germline values: CDR1 SEHNR, CDR2 FQNEAQ (reference sequence).

This rearrangement joins TRBV28 to TRBJ2-3, with TRBD1 matching 7 bases. Germline values: CDR1 MDHEN, CDR2 SYDVKM. The ends lost 6 bases at V and 7 bases at J; junction bases unmatched: 7. The CDR3 runs to 13 residues. CDR3 in DNA: TGTGCCAGCAGATCAACGACAGGGAATACGCAGTATTTT. As protein: CASRSTTGNTQYF.

The gene calls are TRBV5-4 and TRBJ2-3, with TRBD2 matching 12 bases. V was clipped by 3 bases and J by 4 bases; unmatched bases: 12. The CDR3 totals 18 residues. From germline, CDR1 is SGHNT and CDR2 YYREEE (reference sequence). Here the CDR3 DNA reads TGTGCCAGCAGCTCAGGACCTAGCGGGAGGGCCGGCGCAGATACGCAGTATTTT. This gives the protein CASSSGPSGRAGADTQYF.

V and J are TRBV3-1 (or the pseudogene TRBV3-2) and TRBJ2-3; TRBD1 agrees at 7 bases. Germline lookup yields CDR1 LGHDT and CDR2 YNNKEL (reference sequence). There are 15 residues in the CDR3. V dropped 3 bases and J dropped 3; count of bases not matched to a gene: 6. CDR3 sequence: CASSHPGTVTDTQYF. CDR3 DNA: TGTGCCAGCAGCCACCCGGGGACAGTGACAGATACGCAGTATTTT.